The 29 T cell receptor beta chains given below trace back to one sample, sequenced in a study of blood T cell repertoires in COVID-19. TCRdb keeps only in-frame clones here, not all; method: immunoSEQ multiplex PCR. The repertoire holds 120,000 or so clones, with about 79% as singletons. Sequenced sample: peripheral blood. All receptors derive from a man aged 65 to 79 with acute or convalescent COVID-19.

This chain links TRBV18 with TRBJ2-2, with D maybe TRBD1 (5 bases). The length of the CDR3 is 15 residues. V was pared by 2 bases and J by 4 bases, with 11 bases between. Germline CDR1 and CDR2: KGHSH and LQKENI. CDR3 DNA: TGTGCCAGCTCACCAGTCCTCCAGGGCACCGGGGAGCTGTTTTTT. Translating it yields CASSPVLQGTGELFF. Looking up the rest from reference TRBV18 and TRBJ2-2 gives the full variable domain: NAGVMQNPRHLVRRRGQEARLRCSPMKGHSHVYWYRQLPEEGLKFMVYLQKENIIDESGMPKERFSAEFPKEGPSILRIQQVVRGDSAAYFCASSPVLQGTGELFFGEGSRLTVL.

The sample holds one count of this clone. The J gene is TRBJ2-5, the V gene TRBV7-2; 8 positions match TRBD1. In germline, CDR1 is SGHTA, CDR2 FQGNSA. The J segment lost 0 bases and the V segment lost 5 bases, leaving 5 bases of the junction unmatched. The length of the CDR3 is 15 residues. DNA for the CDR3: TGTGCCAGCAGCCCGGGACAGGCGTACCAAGAGACCCAGTACTTC. Amino acid sequence: CASSPGQAYQETQYF. Complete variable domain (other parts from reference TRBV7-2 and TRBJ2-5): GAGVSQSPSNKVTEKGKDVELRCDPISGHTALYWYRQSLGQGLEFLIYFQGNSAPDKSGLPSDRFSAERTGGSVSTLTIQRTQQEDSAVYLCASSPGQAYQETQYFGPGTRLLVL.

The sample holds one count of this clone. The chain joins TRBV5-1 to TRBJ2-6; TRBD1 matches 7 bases. The CDR3 runs to 19 residues. Germline V gene lookup returns CDR1 SGHRS and CDR2 YFSETQ. The J segment lost 2 bases and the V segment lost 0 bases, leaving 11 bases of the junction unmatched. CDR3 coding DNA: TGCGCCAGCAGCTTGGCCGGGTGGGACAGCCCTCCTGGGGCCAACGTCCTGACTTTC. Translated, it gives CASSLAGWDSPPGANVLTF.

The chain joins TRBV24-1 to TRBJ1-2; TRBD1 might be the D (6 bases). CDR1 is KGHDR and CDR2 is SFDVKD in the germline V gene. The V gene lost 4 bases and the J gene lost 4 bases, with 15 bases spanning the gap. The CDR3 consists of 15 residues. The CDR3 here is CATSEPGPRGYGYTF. DNA of the CDR3: TGTGCCACCAGTGAGCCGGGACCCAGGGGCTATGGCTACACCTTC.

This clone was picked up one time. The V and J genes are TRBV9 and TRBJ2-7, with 7 bases identical to TRBD2. Germline V lookup: CDR1 SGDLS, CDR2 YYNGEE. Unmatched junction bases numbered 10, after V lost 0 bases and J lost 1 base. The CDR3 runs 17 residues. CDR3 DNA: TGTGCCAGCAGCGTAGGTGGGGGTAGCGGGCTTTCCTACGAGCAGTACTTC. Its protein is CASSVGGGSGLSYEQYF.

For this clone: One junction end does not reproduce the germline sequence, and a read error may be involved. V usage is TRBV12-5 and J usage is TRBJ1-3, with 9 nucleotides matching TRBD1. CDR3 length: 13 residues. Germline CDR1 LGHNT, CDR2 FRNRAP. In nucleotides, the CDR3 is TGTGCTAGTGGTTTAGGCTTCCGGGACAGGGTGGTCTTT. This gives the protein CASGLGFRDRVVF.

The CDR3 bases are TGCGCCAGCAGCCAAGAACCTAGGATGAGCTCCTACGAGCAGTACTTC. As protein: CASSQEPRMSSYEQYF. The chain employs TRBV4-3 and TRBJ2-7; no definite D call. The CDR3 spans 16 residues. V lost 0 bases to trimming and J lost 0 bases, with 12 bases between them. Per germline, CDR1 LGHNA and CDR2 YSLEER.

This chain connects TRBV14 to TRBJ1-1, with a weak D call TRBD1 (6 bases). V lost 2 bases and J 1 base, leaving 11 bases between the germline ends. This CDR3 region has 15 residues. Germline values: CDR1 SGHDN, CDR2 FVKESK. The chain's CDR3 is CASSQQTGQNTEAFF. For the CDR3, the DNA is TGTGCCAGCAGCCAACAAACGGGACAGAACACTGAAGCTTTCTTT.

This chain links TRBV9 with TRBJ2-3; TRBD1 matches 7 bases. Germline-derived CDR1 and CDR2 are SGDLS and YYNGEE. This CDR3 is 14 amino acids long. Trimming at V came to 0 bases and at J to 5 bases, leaving 3 bases not matched to a gene. Written as DNA, the CDR3 is TGTGCCAGCAGCGTAGAGGGGGCTGGAGATACGCAGTATTTT. Its translation: CASSVEGAGDTQYF.

This sequence joins TRBV6-5 and TRBJ1-5; D gene ambiguous. CDR3 length: 15 residues. CDR1 and CDR2 (germline): MNHEY, SVGAGI. Trimming pared 3 bases from V and 1 base from J, leaving 10 bases between. The chain's CDR3 is CASSYAGGSNQPQHF. CDR3 in DNA: TGTGCCAGCAGTTATGCGGGAGGGAGCAATCAGCCCCAGCATTTT.

V is TRBV19 and J is TRBJ2-5; the D gene is possibly TRBD1 (6 bases). CDR3 length: 15 residues. Germline V lookup: CDR1 LNHDA, CDR2 SQIVND (reference sequence). Deletions cut 5 bases from V and 5 bases from J, with 18 bases between. The CDR3: CASSVNRVSGETQYF. DNA of the CDR3: TGTGCCAGTAGTGTGAACAGGGTTTCGGGGGAGACCCAGTACTTC.

The chain recombines TRBV19 with TRBJ2-1; 11 nucleotides agree with TRBD2. This CDR3 is built from 16 residues. Germline V lookup: CDR1 LNHDA, CDR2 SQIVND (reference sequence). J was trimmed by 6 bases and V by 0 bases; bases with no gene match: 4. The CDR3 DNA sequence: TGTGCCAGTAGTATAGACGGGACTAGCGGCCCCAATGAGCAGTTCTTC. Its translation: CASSIDGTSGPNEQFF.

The chain combines TRBV5-1 with TRBJ2-1, with 8 bases aligning to TRBD1. CDR3 length: 14 amino acids. J gave up 8 bases and V 6 bases, and 10 bases lay outside the gene matches. Germline V gene data show CDR1 as SGHRS and CDR2 as YFSETQ. CDR3 in amino acids: CASTRDRFSDEQFF. CDR3 coding DNA: TGCGCCAGCACCCGGGACAGGTTTAGCGATGAGCAGTTCTTC.

The chain combines TRBV6-5 with TRBJ1-1, with D uncertain. The CDR3 totals 13 residues. Trimming cost V 2 bases and J 5 bases, with 9 bases left between them. Germline V gene data show CDR1 as MNHEY and CDR2 as SVGAGI. In nucleotides, the CDR3 is TGTGCCAGCAGTTACGACCGAGGGACTGAAGCTTTCTTT. As protein: CASSYDRGTEAFF.

Only one count was recorded for this clone. The CDR3 here is CATSDWRSTDTQYF. CDR3 nucleotides: TGTGCCACCAGTGATTGGCGGTCCACAGATACGCAGTATTTT. The chain is built from TRBV24-1 and TRBJ2-3; D remains unclear. Trimming removed 2 bases from V and 2 bases from J, with 7 bases in between. The CDR3 runs 14 residues. Germline CDR1 and CDR2: KGHDR and SFDVKD.

This clone was picked up a small number of times. This chain links TRBV9 with TRBJ1-6; D possibly corresponds to TRBD1 (5 bases). The CDR3 extends over 15 amino acids. The V and J ends lost 2 bases and 10 bases respectively, with 16 bases between them. Germline CDR1 reads SGDLS; CDR2 reads YYNGEE. The CDR3 region is CASSVGTEGYSPLHF. CDR3 sequence (DNA): TGTGCCAGCAGCGTCGGGACGGAGGGTTACTCACCCCTCCACTTT.

The chain joins TRBV18 to TRBJ2-7; maybe TRBD1 (5 bases). The CDR3 covers 13 residues. Germline V gene data show CDR1 as KGHSH and CDR2 as LQKENI. Trimming pared 6 bases from V and 3 bases from J, leaving 12 bases between. Here the CDR3 DNA reads TGTGCCAGCTCCCTTGGCAGGGTCTACGAGCAGTACTTC. Amino acid sequence: CASSLGRVYEQYF.

The gene calls are TRBV5-4 and TRBJ2-3; 11 bases fit TRBD2. The V gene end was trimmed by 4 bases and the J gene end by 14 bases; junction bases not matched to a gene: 9. The CDR3 extends over 13 amino acids. Germline values: CDR1 SGHNT, CDR2 YYREEE (reference sequence). The CDR3 nucleotides are TGTGCCAGCAGCAACCAGCTAGCGGGGGGCCCGTATTTT. This sequence encodes CASSNQLAGGPYF.

This clone was found a few times. This chain links TRBV7-2 with TRBJ1-2; a weak D match, TRBD1 (6 bases). CDR1 is SGHTA, CDR2 FQGNSA, per germline. V was pared by 2 bases and J by 5 bases, with 12 bases between. The CDR3 spans 14 residues. The CDR3 bases are TGTGCCAGCAGCTTAAGAAGGGGGGGGTATGGCTACACCTTC. This translates into CASSLRRGGYGYTF.

The CDR3 nucleotides read TGTGCCAGCAGACAAGCCACCGGGACAGGCTCTGGAAACACCATATATTTT. It translates to CASRQATGTGSGNTIYF. The rearrangement joins TRBV7-8 to TRBJ1-3; 8 bases map to TRBD1. CDR1 is SGHVS, CDR2 FQNEAQ, per germline. The CDR3 spans 17 residues. Trimming removed 6 bases from V and 0 bases from J; junction bases left unmatched: 10.

This chain uses TRBV4-2 with TRBJ1-4, with TRBD1 identical over 9 bases. J gave up 10 bases and V 1 base, and 4 bases lay outside the gene matches. The CDR3 consists of 14 residues. The germline V gene has CDR1 LGHNA and CDR2 YNFKEQ. The CDR3 loop is CASSQGDRAAKLFF. CDR3 bases: TGTGCCAGCAGCCAAGGGGACAGGGCGGCAAAACTGTTTTTT.

The V and J genes are TRBV10-3 and TRBJ1-2, with D unclear. The germline V gene has CDR1 ENHRY and CDR2 SYGVKD. The germline V and J ends were trimmed by 0 bases and 13 bases, with 9 bases remaining between them. The length of the CDR3 is 11 residues. CDR3 sequence (DNA): TGTGCCATCAGTGAGTCGCTGGGAGTCACCTTC. This sequence encodes CAISESLGVTF.

The chain links TRBV7-2 to TRBJ1-6, with no clear D. Germline V CDR1 and CDR2: SGHTA, FQGNSA. The length of the CDR3 is 15 residues. Trimming took 0 bases from V and 9 from J, leaving 12 bases between them. CDR3 in DNA: TGTGCCAGCAGCTTAGCGGATCCGAGGAGTTCACCCCTCCACTTT. Its protein product is CASSLADPRSSPLHF.

This clone has only one observation. Within the sample, other DNA sequences also encode this same CDR3. The chain is built from TRBV5-4 and TRBJ1-2; a possible D gene is TRBD1 (5 bases). Trimming took 0 bases from V and 4 from J, leaving 10 bases between them. The CDR3 is 14 amino acids. Germline V lookup: CDR1 SGHNT, CDR2 YYREEE (reference sequence). The CDR3 spells CASSLAGGSYGYTF. The CDR3 bases are TGTGCCAGCAGCTTGGCCGGGGGGAGCTATGGCTACACCTTC.

A word on this clone: One end of the junction does not line up with germline, which may come from a read error. This specimen includes other DNA sequences encoding the same CDR3. This CDR3 is CASSLGTSGGANTGELFF. The CDR3 DNA is TGTGCCAGCAGCCTTGGGACTAGCGGGGGGGCGAACACCGGGGAGTTGTTTTTT. J is TRBJ2-2 and V is TRBV4-2; 16 bases agree with TRBD2. The CDR3 sequence is 18 residues long. Germline V lookup: CDR1 LGHNA, CDR2 YNFKEQ.

This clone was observed a single time. This sequence joins TRBV7-8 and TRBJ2-4, with 11 positions matching TRBD1. The germline V gene has CDR1 SGHVS and CDR2 FQNEAQ. V lost 2 bases, J lost 1 base, and 7 bases stayed unmatched. This CDR3 is built from 18 residues. Here the CDR3 DNA reads TGTGCCAGCAGCTTATGGGGACAGGGGGTTGGTGCCAAAAACATTCAGTACTTC. Amino acid sequence: CASSLWGQGVGAKNIQYF.

This CDR3 reads CASSLGHPNTEAFF. Here the CDR3 DNA reads TGCGCCAGCAGCTTGGGACACCCGAACACTGAAGCTTTCTTT. The J gene is TRBJ1-1, the V gene TRBV5-1; no reliable D call. The germline V gene encodes CDR1 SGHRS and CDR2 YFSETQ. The germline V and J ends were trimmed by 0 bases and 1 base, with 7 bases remaining between them. This CDR3 comprises 14 residues.

The chain links TRBV14 to TRBJ2-3; no firm D call. CDR3 length equals 14 residues. Germline V CDR1 and CDR2: SGHDN, FVKESK. The V end was cut by 2 bases, the J end by 5 bases, with 11 bases between. The CDR3 reads CASSQYLAKDTQYF. The CDR3 DNA reads TGTGCCAGCAGCCAATATTTAGCAAAAGATACGCAGTATTTT.

This clone was observed a single time. The chain recombines TRBV4-3 with TRBJ2-1; 7 bases map to TRBD1. The CDR3 spans 13 residues. V was pared by 3 bases and J by 7 bases, with 3 bases of the junction left unmatched. Germline V gene lookup returns CDR1 LGHNA and CDR2 YSLEER. CDR3 sequence (DNA): TGCGCCAGCAGCCACCCAGGGGGAAATGAGCAGTTCTTC. Amino acid sequence: CASSHPGGNEQFF.